These 32 T cell receptor beta chains were sequenced from one sample in a study of beta chain features in type 1 diabetes. Every bit of the isolated RNA underwent reverse transcription, so sequencing read expressed TCRB transcripts. Sequencing used immunoSEQ multiplex PCR; TCRdb keeps in-frame clones, though not all of them. This table holds fewer than 400,000 clones, 8% found once. The sample taken for sequencing was central memory CD4+ T cells from blood. All receptors derive from a woman under 30 in good health.

This clone has a handful of counts. The chain employs TRBV6-5 and TRBJ2-3; tentatively, D is TRBD2 (6 bases). The CDR3 length is 14 residues. V lost 6 bases and J 3 bases, leaving 13 bases between the germline ends. The germline gives CDR1 MNHEY, CDR2 SVGAGI. CDR3 nucleotide sequence: TGTGCCAGCAGAGCCGGGACTCATACAGATACGCAGTATTTT. Its translation is CASRAGTHTDTQYF.

This clone has just a few counts. This chain links TRBV27 with TRBJ2-5, with 14 bases identical to TRBD2. CDR1 and CDR2 from the germline V gene are MNHEY and SMNVEV (reference sequence). The V and J ends lost 5 bases and 5 bases, in that order; junction bases with no gene match: 7. CDR3 length equals 16 residues. The CDR3 reads CASSPRRTSGGETQYF. In DNA, the CDR3 is TGTGCCAGCAGTCCCCGTCGGACTAGCGGGGGGGAGACCCAGTACTTC.

The rearrangement uses TRBV15 and TRBJ1-2; D uncertain. Germline CDR1 LNHNV, CDR2 YYDKDF (reference sequence). CDR3 length equals 13 residues. Deletions cut 5 bases from V and 7 bases from J, with 14 bases between. In DNA form, the CDR3 reads TGTGCCACCAGCCTAGATCGTACTCTTGGCTACACCTTC. Translation gives CATSLDRTLGYTF.

V and J are TRBV7-6 and TRBJ1-3; D not resolved. The CDR3 is made up of 15 amino acids. Germline lookup yields CDR1 SGHVS and CDR2 FNYEAQ. Trimming took off 0 bases at V and 0 bases at J, with 6 bases between the two ends. The DNA of the CDR3 is TGTGCCAGCAGCTTAGCAGGGCTCTCTGGAAACACCATATATTTT. Its translation: CASSLAGLSGNTIYF.

The sample holds a few counts of this clone. The rearrangement joins TRBV4-2 to TRBJ1-2; TRBD1 aligns across 9 bases. V was clipped by 1 base and J by 7 bases; unmatched bases: 13. The germline V gene has CDR1 LGHNA and CDR2 YNFKEQ. The CDR3 extends over 17 amino acids. The CDR3 nucleotides are TGTGCCAGCAGCCAAGTAGATTCTGCACAGGGGGCTGGTGGCTACACCTTC. Protein sequence: CASSQVDSAQGAGGYTF.

The chain couples TRBV5-1 to TRBJ2-3; the D gene is possibly TRBD1 (6 bases). CDR1 and CDR2 (germline): SGHRS, YFSETQ. The V end was cut by 5 bases, the J end by 6 bases, with 16 bases between. CDR3 length equals 14 residues. CDR3 residues: CASRGEQGPDTQYF. Here the CDR3 DNA reads TGCGCCAGCAGAGGTGAACAGGGTCCGGATACGCAGTATTTT.

This clone was counted ten times or more. This rearrangement joins TRBV14 to TRBJ2-3; D not resolved. Germline CDR1 SGHDN, CDR2 FVKESK. The CDR3 consists of 15 residues. Trimming took 2 bases from V and 1 from J, leaving 10 bases between them. CDR3 loop: CASSQQVSRTDTQYF. The CDR3 DNA reads as TGTGCCAGCAGCCAACAGGTTTCACGCACAGATACGCAGTATTTT.

This chain uses TRBV4-2 with TRBJ2-1; 14 bases are shared with TRBD2. The V segment lost 0 bases and the J segment 10 bases; nucleotides outside the gene matches: 5. The CDR3 has 16 residues. Germline V CDR1 and CDR2: LGHNA, YNFKEQ. The CDR3 sequence is CASSQETSGRAGEQFF. The CDR3 coding sequence is TGTGCCAGCAGCCAAGAGACTAGCGGGAGGGCAGGAGAGCAGTTCTTC.

V and J are TRBV27 and TRBJ2-7; D gene uncertain. V gave up 5 bases and J gave up 5 bases, with 16 bases separating them. CDR3 length: 14 amino acids. Germline V gene lookup returns CDR1 MNHEY and CDR2 SMNVEV (reference sequence). CDR3 region: CASSPHLGWNEQYF. CDR3 bases: TGTGCCAGCAGTCCCCACCTAGGGTGGAACGAGCAGTACTTC.

This clone was seen a handful of times. The rearrangement links TRBV7-9 to TRBJ1-5; possibly TRBD1 for D (5 bases). This CDR3 is built from 18 residues. V dropped 5 bases and J dropped 0 bases, with 20 bases sitting between them. Germline CDR1 and CDR2: SEHNR and FQNEAQ (reference sequence). The CDR3: CASSRMRQLLYSNQPQHF. Written as DNA, the CDR3 is TGTGCCAGCAGCCGTATGAGACAGCTCCTCTATAGCAATCAGCCCCAGCATTTT.

This rearrangement joins TRBV27 to TRBJ2-3; D call uncertain. Germline CDR1 is MNHEY and CDR2 is SMNVEV (reference sequence). The V and J ends lost 8 bases and 0 bases respectively, with 9 bases between them. The CDR3 length is 13 residues. The CDR3 DNA is TGTGCCAGCGAGGACGGGAGCACAGATACGCAGTATTTT. The encoded protein is CASEDGSTDTQYF.

This clone was detected a few times. The chain is built from TRBV7-2 and TRBJ2-7; D perhaps matches TRBD2 (6 bases). Per the germline V gene, CDR1 is SGHTA and CDR2 is FQGNSA. Trimming stripped 1 base from V and 6 bases from J, with 16 bases between. This CDR3 has 15 residues. CDR3 nucleotides: TGTGCCAGCAGCTTAGGACTAGGACAAGCTATCGAGCAGTACTTC. Translating it yields CASSLGLGQAIEQYF.

This clone has only one observation. V and J are TRBV7-2 and TRBJ2-1, with 7 bases lining up with TRBD2. This CDR3 spans 16 amino acids. The germline CDR1 and CDR2 sequences are SGHTA and FQGNSA. The V gene end was trimmed by 1 base and the J gene end by 1 base; junction bases not matched to a gene: 4. This CDR3 reads CASSLGGEGSYNEQFF. The CDR3 DNA reads as TGTGCCAGCAGCTTAGGCGGGGAGGGTTCCTACAATGAGCAGTTCTTC.

V and J are TRBV4-2 and TRBJ2-5; D is unclear. V was trimmed by 0 bases and J by 4 bases, leaving 9 bases between them. CDR1 is LGHNA, CDR2 YNFKEQ, per germline. This CDR3 region has 14 residues. The CDR3 spells CASSQDPDGETQYF. As DNA, the CDR3 is TGTGCCAGCAGCCAAGATCCGGACGGAGAGACCCAGTACTTC.

This clone was detected only once. The chain is built from TRBV4-2 and TRBJ2-1, with TRBD1 matching over 7 bases. This CDR3 spans 15 amino acids. The V gene's germline CDR1 is LGHNA and CDR2 YNFKEQ. Losses at the gene ends were 3 bases for V and 4 bases for J; bases not matched to a gene: 6. Here the CDR3 DNA reads TGTGCCAGCAGCCAGGGACAGACAAGTTACAATGAGCAGTTCTTC. This encodes CASSQGQTSYNEQFF.

In its sample, this clone was seen a few times. The rearrangement links TRBV7-8 to TRBJ2-1, with 7 bases lining up with TRBD2. The germline V gene has CDR1 SGHVS and CDR2 FQNEAQ. This CDR3 is 13 amino acids long. J gave up 6 bases and V 10 bases, and 9 bases lay outside the gene matches. The CDR3 coding sequence is TGTGCCACCGCGTTCGGGGGGACCAATGAGCAGTTCTTC. It encodes CATAFGGTNEQFF. The whole variable domain, remainder taken from reference TRBV7-8 and TRBJ2-1, is GAGVSQSPRYKVAKRGQDVALRCDPISGHVSLFWYQQALGQGPEFLTYFQNEAQLDKSGLPSDRFFAERPEGSVSTLKIQRTQQEDSAVYLCATAFGGTNEQFFGPGTRLTVL.

V is TRBV2 and J is TRBJ2-2; weak D call: TRBD1 (5 bases). CDR1 and CDR2 (germline): SNHLY, FYNNEI. Deletions cut 2 bases from V and 7 bases from J, with 11 bases between. CDR3 length: 14 amino acids. CDR3 residues: CASSEQGYVGELFF. CDR3 sequence (DNA): TGTGCCAGCAGTGAACAGGGATATGTCGGGGAGCTGTTTTTT.

This chain joins TRBV7-9 and TRBJ2-5; 8 bases line up with TRBD1. This CDR3 has 13 amino acids. V lost 5 bases, J lost 5 bases, and 4 bases stayed unmatched. CDR1 and CDR2 (germline): SEHNR, FQNEAQ (reference sequence). As DNA, the CDR3 is TGTGCCAGCAGCAAACGGACAGGGGAGACCCAGTACTTC. It yields the protein CASSKRTGETQYF.

This clone was counted many times. The V and J genes are TRBV15 and TRBJ2-2; D not resolved. Germline V CDR1 and CDR2: LNHNV, YYDKDF (reference sequence). CDR3 length: 12 residues. V shed 4 bases and J shed 6 bases, with 6 bases lying between them. The chain's CDR3 is CATSKISGELFF. CDR3 coding DNA: TGTGCCACCAGCAAAATCTCCGGGGAGCTGTTTTTT.

At least ten counts were recorded for this clone. The chain is built from TRBV10-3 and TRBJ1-1, with D perhaps TRBD1 (5 bases). V was shortened by 7 bases and J by 1 base, with 10 bases between the two germline ends. The CDR3 contains 13 residues. From germline, CDR1 is ENHRY and CDR2 SYGVKD. In nucleotides, the CDR3 is TGTGCCATCACCCTAGACAGGAACACTGAAGCTTTCTTT. This encodes CAITLDRNTEAFF.

This clone was observed a few times. The chain joins TRBV9 to TRBJ2-6, with D unresolved. The CDR3 loop spans 14 amino acids. The germline V gene has CDR1 SGDLS and CDR2 YYNGEE. V was pared by 8 bases and J by 1 base, with 10 bases between. The CDR3 protein is CASRAGSGANVLTF. Written as DNA, the CDR3 is TGTGCCAGTCGAGCTGGATCTGGGGCCAACGTCCTGACTTTC.

This clone has only a few counts. The rearrangement uses TRBV18 and TRBJ2-7; D gene uncertain. CDR3 length: 16 amino acids. Germline V gene sequence: CDR1 KGHSH, CDR2 LQKENI. Deletions cut 6 bases from V and 0 bases from J, with 18 bases between. The CDR3 bases are TGTGCCAGCTCCCCCCACGACCCGGGTTCCTCCTACGAGCAGTACTTC. Translating it yields CASSPHDPGSSYEQYF.

This clone was seen a few times. The chain recombines TRBV10-3 with TRBJ1-2, with TRBD1 as a possible D gene (5 bases). CDR1 ENHRY and CDR2 SYGVKD come from the germline V gene. V was cut by 5 bases and J by 6 bases, with 13 bases left in between. The CDR3 length is 13 residues. The CDR3: CAISTGTTDGYTF. CDR3 DNA sequence: TGTGCCATCAGTACCGGGACCACCGATGGCTACACCTTC.

The CDR3 coding sequence is TGTGCCATCAGTGAGACAGAAGATTTATACGAGCAGTACTTC. The encoded protein is CAISETEDLYEQYF. The gene calls are TRBV10-3 and TRBJ2-7, with D uncertain. Per the germline V gene, CDR1 is ENHRY and CDR2 is SYGVKD. With 2 bases removed from V and 4 bases from J, the gap between germline ends came to 12 bases. The CDR3 contains 14 residues.

This rearrangement joins TRBV5-4 to TRBJ2-1; D gene ambiguous. Trimming took 2 bases from V and 7 from J, leaving 13 bases between them. This CDR3 comprises 14 residues. The germline gives CDR1 SGHNT, CDR2 YYREEE (reference sequence). This CDR3 is CASSFPPSGNEQFF. The CDR3 nucleotides are TGTGCCAGCAGCTTTCCTCCATCCGGGAATGAGCAGTTCTTC.

As for this clone: This CDR3 is also generated by other DNA sequences in the sample. The chain recombines TRBV5-1 with TRBJ2-6; no clear D. This CDR3 is 15 amino acids long. Germline V CDR1 and CDR2: SGHRS, YFSETQ. V was clipped by 0 bases and J by 2 bases, with 6 bases between them. The CDR3 is CASSLAVAGANVLTF. CDR3 DNA sequence: TGCGCCAGCAGCTTGGCAGTAGCTGGGGCCAACGTCCTGACTTTC.

J is TRBJ1-6 and V is TRBV9; D unresolved. The CDR3 length is 13 residues. V dropped 2 bases and J dropped 6 bases, with 6 bases sitting between them. Germline CDR1 SGDLS, CDR2 YYNGEE. The CDR3 DNA is TGTGCCAGCAGCGTTCACAGTAATTCACCCCTCCACTTT. Its protein is CASSVHSNSPLHF.

About this clone itself: Other DNA sequences in this sample translate to the same CDR3. The chain combines TRBV18 with TRBJ2-3, with 7 positions matching TRBD1. The V gene end was trimmed by 6 bases and the J gene end by 5 bases; junction bases not matched to a gene: 11. Germline CDR1 is KGHSH and CDR2 is LQKENI. The CDR3 has 15 residues. The CDR3 spells CASSPLRGGVDTQYF. The CDR3 nucleotides read TGTGCCAGCTCGCCCCTTCGAGGGGGCGTAGATACGCAGTATTTT. Combining the CDR3 with reference TRBV18 and TRBJ2-3 gives the whole variable domain NAGVMQNPRHLVRRRGQEARLRCSPMKGHSHVYWYRQLPEEGLKFMVYLQKENIIDESGMPKERFSAEFPKEGPSILRIQQVVRGDSAAYFCASSPLRGGVDTQYFGPGTRLTVL.

This clone was counted between two and nine times. This rearrangement joins TRBV4-2 to TRBJ2-1; 8 bases match TRBD2. Germline V CDR1 and CDR2: LGHNA, YNFKEQ. Trimming removed 0 bases from V and 3 bases from J; junction bases left unmatched: 4. The CDR3 is 16 amino acids. The CDR3 DNA is TGTGCCAGCAGCCAAGATGGGGCGGGGGGCTACAATGAGCAGTTCTTC. Its translation: CASSQDGAGGYNEQFF.

The chain employs TRBV7-9 and TRBJ2-7; possible D gene TRBD2, 6 bases. Trimming left V 1 base short and J 2 bases short, with 9 bases between. Germline V gene data show CDR1 as SEHNR and CDR2 as FQNEAQ (reference sequence). CDR3 length: 14 amino acids. The CDR3 coding sequence is TGTGCCAGCAGCTTAGTTCCGGGGGCCTACGAGCAGTACTTC. Amino acids: CASSLVPGAYEQYF.

This clone was observed many times. The genes are TRBV28 and TRBJ2-7; 10 bases align to TRBD1. CDR1 MDHEN and CDR2 SYDVKM come from the germline V gene. Losses at the gene ends were 4 bases for V and 3 bases for J; bases not matched to a gene: 0. The CDR3 sequence is 13 residues long. CDR3 in amino acids: CASSWTGGYEQYF. The CDR3 DNA is TGTGCCAGCAGTTGGACAGGGGGCTACGAGCAGTACTTC.

The CDR3 sequence is CASSQDPLQETQYF. In nucleotides, the CDR3 is TGTGCCAGCAGCCAAGATCCTCTCCAAGAGACCCAGTACTTC. The chain employs TRBV4-2 and TRBJ2-5; D unclear. This CDR3 is 14 amino acids long. The germline gives CDR1 LGHNA, CDR2 YNFKEQ. V was pared by 0 bases and J by 1 base, with 6 bases between.